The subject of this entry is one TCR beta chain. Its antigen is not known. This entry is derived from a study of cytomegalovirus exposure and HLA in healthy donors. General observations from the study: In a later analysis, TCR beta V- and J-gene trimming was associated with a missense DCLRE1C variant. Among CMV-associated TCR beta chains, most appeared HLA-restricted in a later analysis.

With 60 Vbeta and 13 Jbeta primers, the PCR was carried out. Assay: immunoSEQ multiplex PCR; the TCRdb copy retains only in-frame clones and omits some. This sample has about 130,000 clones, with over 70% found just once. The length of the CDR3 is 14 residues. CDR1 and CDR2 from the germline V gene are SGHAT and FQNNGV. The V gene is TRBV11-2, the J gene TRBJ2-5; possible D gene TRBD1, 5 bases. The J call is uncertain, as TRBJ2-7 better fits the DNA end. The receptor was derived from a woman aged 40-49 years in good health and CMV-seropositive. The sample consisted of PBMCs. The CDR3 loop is CASRRIDRLYEQYF. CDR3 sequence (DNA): TGTGCCAGCAGACGAATAGACAGATTGTACGAGCAGTACTTC.